The rows below give T cell receptor beta chains drawn from one sample of a study of identical twins. In TCRdb, the 5' RACE reads were re-called with MiXCR into one record per CDR3 protein. This table holds 700,000 or so distinct CDR3 sequences, approximately 21% found once. This same sample was also taken into another study, of T cells expressing NK-cell markers.

Specimen: PBMCs. Receptors were obtained from a woman aged 18-35 years in good health. Both conserved end residues are part of each CDR3. The D gene is left open where the match is weak. Size is omitted from some rows. Given values are once, few, many or a class for expanded clones.

D	V	size	J	CDR3	DNA
NA	TRBV7-6	NA	TRBJ2-1	CASRGIGDNEQFF	TGTGCCAGCCGGGGGATAGGCGACAATGAGCAGTTCTTC
NA	TRBV3-1	NA	TRBJ2-7	CASSQEYTGGGEQYF	TGTGCCAGCAGCCAAGAATACACAGGGGGAGGGGAGCAGTACTTC
NA	TRBV12-3/TRBV12-4	few	TRBJ2-2	CASSLYKRNAGTGELFF	TGTGCCAGCAGTTTATATAAGCGGAACGCTGGAACCGGGGAGCTGTTTTTT
TRBD2	TRBV9	NA	TRBJ2-5	CASSAGLAGGTYQETQYF	TGTGCCAGCAGCGCGGGGCTAGCGGGAGGTACCTACCAAGAGACCCAGTACTTC
TRBD1	TRBV3-1	NA	TRBJ2-3	CASTATGGRIDTQYF	TGTGCCAGTACGGCCACAGGGGGCAGGATAGATACGCAGTATTTT
TRBD2	TRBV5-4	few	TRBJ2-3	CASSLRLASDTQYF	TGTGCCAGCAGCTTAAGACTAGCCTCAGATACGCAGTATTTT
TRBD2	TRBV7-9	NA	TRBJ2-5	CASSLEGTTKETQYF	TGTGCCAGCAGCTTAGAGGGGACTACCAAAGAGACCCAGTACTTC
NA	TRBV12-3/TRBV12-4	few	TRBJ1-6	CASSLRSGGRNSPLHF	TGTGCCAGCAGTTTACGGTCGGGGGGACGCAATTCACCCCTCCACTTT
TRBD1	TRBV29-1	NA	TRBJ2-1	CSAGTDYNEQFF	TGCAGCGCCGGGACAGACTACAATGAGCAGTTCTTC
TRBD1	TRBV20-1	few	TRBJ1-5	CSATTGISNQPQHF	TGCAGTGCTACGACAGGGATAAGCAATCAGCCCCAGCATTTT
TRBD2	TRBV29-1	few	TRBJ2-5	CSGYSWGGKETQYF	TGCAGCGGCTACTCCTGGGGGGGTAAGGAGACCCAGTACTTC
NA	TRBV6-5	NA	TRBJ2-3	CASSSIAYSTDTQYF	TGTGCCAGCAGTTCAATAGCGTATAGCACAGATACGCAGTATTTT
NA	TRBV6-5	NA	TRBJ2-5	CASSYSGSQETQYF	TGTGCCAGCAGTTACTCGGGATCTCAAGAGACCCAGTACTTC
NA	TRBV5-1	few	TRBJ2-5	CASSLFGGGQETQYF	TGCGCCAGCAGCTTGTTCGGGGGTGGCCAAGAGACCCAGTACTTC
NA	TRBV10-3	NA	TRBJ1-1	CAISLEPRGTEAFF	TGTGCCATTAGCCTGGAGCCCCGCGGCACTGAAGCTTTCTTT
NA	TRBV7-8	many	TRBJ2-7	CASSLRTAYEQYF	TGTGCCAGCAGCCTGAGGACGGCCTACGAGCAGTACTTC
NA	TRBV5-5	NA	TRBJ2-2	CASSLNPGTSTGELFF	TGTGCCAGCAGCTTGAATCCTGGGACATCCACCGGGGAGCTGTTTTTT
NA	TRBV9	NA	TRBJ2-3	CASSVKSWSQWFLGTSTDTQYF	TGTGCCAGCAGCGTAAAAAGTTGGAGCCAGTGGTTCTTGGGTACAAGCACAGATACGCAGTATTTT
NA	TRBV5-1	NA	TRBJ1-1	CASSFLGPMNTEAFF	TGCGCCAGCAGCTTTCTGGGCCCCATGAACACTGAAGCTTTCTTT
NA	TRBV15	few	TRBJ2-7	CATSGSLQGSPYEQYF	TGTGCCACCAGCGGATCATTACAGGGATCCCCCTACGAGCAGTACTTC
TRBD1	TRBV20-1	few	TRBJ1-6	CSARTDRVNSPLHF	TGCAGTGCTAGGACTGACAGGGTTAATTCACCCCTCCACTTT
NA	TRBV12-3/TRBV12-4	once	TRBJ2-7	CASSLNSGVPYEQYF	TGTGCCAGCAGTTTAAATTCCGGAGTCCCCTACGAGCAGTACTTC
NA	TRBV27	NA	TRBJ1-2	CASSPLTWQGRGYTF	TGTGCCAGCAGTCCCCTGACCTGGCAGGGTCGTGGCTACACCTTC
TRBD1	TRBV5-1	few	TRBJ1-1	CASSFGTGNMNTEAFF	TGCGCCAGCAGCTTTGGGACAGGGAACATGAACACTGAAGCTTTCTTT
NA	TRBV20-1	NA	TRBJ2-5	CSAGVGGPQETQYF	TGCAGTGCGGGAGTTGGGGGCCCTCAAGAGACCCAGTACTTC
NA	TRBV20-1	many	TRBJ2-3	CSAREGATQYF	TGCAGTGCTAGAGAGGGAGCTACGCAGTATTTT
NA	TRBV12-3/TRBV12-4	few	TRBJ2-5	CASSFGGSETQYF	TGTGCCAGCAGTTTCGGAGGGTCTGAGACCCAGTACTTC
NA	TRBV6-6	many	TRBJ1-2	CASSFSTGYTF	TGTGCCAGCAGTTTCTCGACGGGCTACACCTTC
NA	TRBV9	few	TRBJ1-1	CASSVVPEGTEAFF	TGTGCCAGCAGCGTAGTTCCAGAGGGCACTGAAGCTTTCTTT
NA	TRBV6-2/TRBV6-3	NA	TRBJ2-7	CASRHDYEQYF	TGTGCCAGCCGTCATGACTACGAGCAGTACTTC
NA	TRBV6-1	NA	TRBJ2-3	CASRSGLLTDTQYF	TGTGCCAGCAGATCCGGACTTCTCACAGATACGCAGTATTTT
NA	TRBV9	few	TRBJ2-3	CASSPTGHSTDTQYF	TGTGCCAGCAGCCCTACGGGACACAGCACAGATACGCAGTATTTT
NA	TRBV5-5	many	TRBJ2-7	CASSFIQGVYEQYF	TGTGCCAGCAGCTTTATCCAGGGCGTCTACGAGCAGTACTTC
NA	TRBV6-2/TRBV6-3	NA	TRBJ2-7	CAGSRGRIYEQYF	TGTGCCGGATCTAGAGGCCGCATCTACGAGCAGTACTTC
TRBD2	TRBV11-2	NA	TRBJ2-1	CASSLTSGGFGEQFF	TGTGCCAGCAGCTTAACTAGCGGAGGGTTCGGTGAGCAGTTCTTC
NA	TRBV6-1	NA	TRBJ1-5	CASGIRVNQPQHF	TGTGCCAGCGGTATTCGGGTCAATCAGCCCCAGCATTTT
NA	TRBV12-3/TRBV12-4	once	TRBJ2-2	CASSPRVGGSTGELFF	TGTGCCAGCAGCCCGCGGGTTGGGGGGAGCACCGGGGAGCTGTTTTTT
TRBD2	TRBV20-1	many	TRBJ2-1	CGSKRGTIKGNEQFF	TGCGGCTCTAAGCGGGGGACCATCAAGGGCAATGAGCAGTTCTTC